Sequencing of this T cell receptor (beta chain) was carried out in a study of control samples from healthy donors and cancer patients. The CDR3 has 14 residues. Trimming removed 0 bases from V and 1 base from J, with 9 bases in between. Germline loops: CDR1 GTSNPN, CDR2 SVGIG (reference sequence). Repertoires were generated with immunoSEQ multiplex PCR, while TCRdb's copy carries only in-frame clones and drops some. The sample holds 100,000 to 150,000 clones, more than 85% seen once. The specimen was blood. The clonotype was recovered from a young man in good health. The J gene is TRBJ1-1, the V gene TRBV30; no reliable D call. The CDR3 region is CAWSVLSGNTEAFF. CDR3 coding DNA: TGTGCCTGGAGTGTGTTATCAGGGAACACTGAAGCTTTCTTT.